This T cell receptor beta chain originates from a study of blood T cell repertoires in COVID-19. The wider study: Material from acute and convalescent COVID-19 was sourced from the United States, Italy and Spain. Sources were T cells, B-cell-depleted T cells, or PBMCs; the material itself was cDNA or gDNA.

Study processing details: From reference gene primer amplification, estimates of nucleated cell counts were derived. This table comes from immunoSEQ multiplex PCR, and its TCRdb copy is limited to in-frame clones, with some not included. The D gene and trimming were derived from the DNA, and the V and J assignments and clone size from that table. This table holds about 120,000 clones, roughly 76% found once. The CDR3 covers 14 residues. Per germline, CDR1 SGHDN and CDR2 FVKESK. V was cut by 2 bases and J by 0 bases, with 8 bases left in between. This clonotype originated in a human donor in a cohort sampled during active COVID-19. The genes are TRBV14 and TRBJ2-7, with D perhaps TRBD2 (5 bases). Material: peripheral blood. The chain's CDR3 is CASSQRGSSYEQYF. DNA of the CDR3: TGTGCCAGCAGCCAACGGGGAAGCTCCTACGAGCAGTACTTC.